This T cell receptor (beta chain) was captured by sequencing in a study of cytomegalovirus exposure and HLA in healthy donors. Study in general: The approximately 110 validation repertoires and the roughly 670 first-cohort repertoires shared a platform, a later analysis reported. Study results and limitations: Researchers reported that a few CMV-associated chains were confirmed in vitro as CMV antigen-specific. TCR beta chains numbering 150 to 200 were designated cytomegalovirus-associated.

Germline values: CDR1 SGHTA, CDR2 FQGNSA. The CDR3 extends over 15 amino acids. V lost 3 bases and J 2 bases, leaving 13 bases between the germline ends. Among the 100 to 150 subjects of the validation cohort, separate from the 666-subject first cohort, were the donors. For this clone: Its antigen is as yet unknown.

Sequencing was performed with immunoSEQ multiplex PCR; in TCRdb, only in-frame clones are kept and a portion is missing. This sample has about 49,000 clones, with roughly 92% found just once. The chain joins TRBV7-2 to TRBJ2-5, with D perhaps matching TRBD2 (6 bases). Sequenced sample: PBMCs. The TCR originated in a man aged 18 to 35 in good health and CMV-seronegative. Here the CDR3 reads CASSFGGSTQETQYF. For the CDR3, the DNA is TGTGCCAGCAGCTTTGGGGGGAGTACTCAAGAGACCCAGTACTTC. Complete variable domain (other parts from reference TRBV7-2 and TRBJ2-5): GAGVSQSPSNKVTEKGKDVELRCDPISGHTALYWYRQSLGQGLEFLIYFQGNSAPDKSGLPSDRFSAERTGGSVSTLTIQRTQQEDSAVYLCASSFGGSTQETQYFGPGTRLLVL.